The 6 T cell receptor beta chains listed next were all sequenced from one sample in a study of metastatic and nonmetastatic thyroid tumors. All patients were untreated before thyroid surgery. TCRdb recomputed clones from the PCR reads via MiXCR. The sample records about 13,000 clones, about 23% being singletons. Sequencing was performed on blood. The receptors shown here come from a female donor with papillary thyroid cancer or a benign thyroid nodule (not recorded which). Some clones in this sample may be carry-over from other donors' samples.

Ten or more counts support this clone. The chain carries TRBV29-1 and TRBJ1-1; D possibly corresponds to TRBD1 (5 bases). Germline V gene sequence: CDR1 SQVTM, CDR2 ANQGSEA. The CDR3 sequence is 12 residues long. V was shortened by 3 bases and J by 10 bases, with 15 bases between the two germline ends. The CDR3 sequence: CSVDLGTSGAFF. Here the CDR3 DNA reads TGCAGCGTTGATCTTGGGACGAGTGGAGCTTTCTTT.

This clone was observed many times. This chain connects TRBV7-9 to TRBJ1-5; tentatively, D is TRBD1 (5 bases). The CDR3 runs 20 residues. CDR1 is SEHNR and CDR2 is FQNEAQ in the germline V gene (reference sequence). V dropped 1 base and J dropped 2 bases, with 24 bases sitting between them. The DNA for the CDR3 is TGTGCCAGCAGCTTAGGGATTGGACCGGGGCCCGTCTTTTGCAATCAGCCCCAGCATTTT. Residues: CASSLGIGPGPVFCNQPQHF.

This clone was counted between two and nine times. The J gene is TRBJ2-5, the V gene TRBV14; tentatively, D is TRBD1 or TRBD2 (5 bases each). The germline V gene has CDR1 SGHDN and CDR2 FVKESK. The CDR3 consists of 11 residues. The ends were cut back, 0 bases at V and 9 bases at J, with 5 bases in the middle. The CDR3 DNA reads as TGTGCCAGCAGCCAAGAGGGGGCCCAGTACTTC. Translation: CASSQEGAQYF.

This clone was seen repeatedly, ten times or more. The chain couples TRBV3-1 to TRBJ2-2; D gene ambiguous. The germline V gene encodes CDR1 LGHDT and CDR2 YNNKEL (reference sequence). V lost 4 bases to trimming and J lost 6 bases, with 12 bases between them. This CDR3 is built from 14 residues. For the CDR3, the DNA is TGTGCCAGCAGCCGATCAGACCTAGCCGGGGAGCTGTTTTTT. Amino acid sequence: CASSRSDLAGELFF. Combining the CDR3 with reference TRBV3-1 and TRBJ2-2 gives the whole variable domain DTAVSQTPKYLVTQMGNDKSIKCEQNLGHDTMYWYKQDSKKFLKIMFSYNNKELIINETVPNRFSPKSPDKAHLNLHINSLELGDSAVYFCASSRSDLAGELFFGEGSRLTVL.

The genes are TRBV6-8 and TRBJ2-1, with D possibly being TRBD2 (7 bases). There are 14 residues in the CDR3. The germline V gene has CDR1 MNHGY and CDR2 SAAAGT. The germline V and J ends were trimmed by 6 bases and 9 bases, with 18 bases remaining between them. The CDR3 bases are TGTGCCAGCAGCCCGTCGGGGGGCCGGGGTGAGCAGTTCTTC. This codes for CASSPSGGRGEQFF.

This clone was counted at least ten times. V usage is TRBV20-1 and J usage is TRBJ1-1; D ambiguous. This CDR3 region has 14 residues. Looked up from germline, CDR1 is DFQATT and CDR2 is SNEGSKA (reference sequence). Between the trimmed V and J ends, which lost 3 bases and 3 bases, there was a span of 14 bases. The CDR3 reads CSARGPQMDTEAFF. CDR3 sequence (DNA): TGCAGTGCTAGGGGCCCTCAGATGGACACTGAAGCTTTCTTT.